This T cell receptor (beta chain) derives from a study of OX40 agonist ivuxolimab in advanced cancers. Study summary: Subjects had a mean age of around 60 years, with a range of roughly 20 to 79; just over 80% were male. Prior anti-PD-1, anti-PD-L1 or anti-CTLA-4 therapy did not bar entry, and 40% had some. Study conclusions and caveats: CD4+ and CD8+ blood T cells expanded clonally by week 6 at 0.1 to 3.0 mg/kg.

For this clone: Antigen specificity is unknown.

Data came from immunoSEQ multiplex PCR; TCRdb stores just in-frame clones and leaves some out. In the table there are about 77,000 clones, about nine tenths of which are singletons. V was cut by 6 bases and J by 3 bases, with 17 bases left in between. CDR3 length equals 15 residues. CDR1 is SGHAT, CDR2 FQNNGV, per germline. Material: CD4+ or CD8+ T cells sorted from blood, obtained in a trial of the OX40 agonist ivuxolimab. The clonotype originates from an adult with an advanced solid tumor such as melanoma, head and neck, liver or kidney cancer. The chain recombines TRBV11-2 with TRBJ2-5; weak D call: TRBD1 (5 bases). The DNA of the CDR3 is TGTGCCAGCAGGCGCCCAGGGAAAACAAAAGAGACCCAGTACTTC. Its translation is CASRRPGKTKETQYF.